These T cell receptor beta chains were read from a single sample in a study of blood T cells in healthy people across ages. TCRdb redid the calling of the 5' RACE reads with MiXCR, one entry per CDR3 protein. The sample carries about 750,000 distinct CDR3 sequences, around half recorded once. Sequencing was done on a sample of blood. These receptors originate from an elderly man in good health. CDR3s include the opening cysteine and the closing phenylalanine or tryptophan. A D gene is named only where the DNA matches it firmly. For some rows the clone size is stated as once, few or many, or as a class when expanded; others skip it.

clone size: NA
J gene: TRBJ2-5
V gene: TRBV11-2
D gene: NA
CDR3 length: 16
CDR3 protein: CASSLEPIGSQETQYF
CDR3 DNA: TGTGCCAGCAGCTTGGAGCCTATAGGCAGCCAAGAGACCCAGTACTTC

clone size: NA
J gene: TRBJ2-7
V gene: TRBV7-2
D gene: NA
CDR3 length: 13
CDR3 protein: CASSLGQLNEQYF
CDR3 DNA: TGTGCCAGCAGCTTAGGACAGTTAAACGAGCAGTACTTC

clone size: NA
J gene: TRBJ2-5
V gene: TRBV6-5
D gene: NA
CDR3 length: 15
CDR3 protein: CASSYSPGPQETQYF
CDR3 DNA: TGTGCCAGCAGTTACTCCCCGGGACCACAAGAGACCCAGTACTTC

clone size: NA
J gene: TRBJ1-2
V gene: TRBV28
D gene: TRBD1
CDR3 length: 17
CDR3 protein: CVSWPTGLEASGYGYTF
CDR3 DNA: TGTGTCTCATGGCCGACAGGGTTGGAAGCGTCGGGCTATGGCTACACCTTC

clone size: few
J gene: TRBJ2-7
V gene: TRBV5-1
D gene: NA
CDR3 length: 15
CDR3 protein: CASSVTGPSNYEQYF
CDR3 DNA: TGCGCCAGCAGCGTAACAGGGCCGTCGAACTACGAGCAGTACTTC

clone size: once
J gene: TRBJ2-3
V gene: TRBV5-1
D gene: NA
CDR3 length: 15
CDR3 protein: CASSFGLRAVDTQYF
CDR3 DNA: TGCGCCAGCAGCTTCGGCCTCCGGGCGGTAGATACGCAGTATTTT

clone size: NA
J gene: TRBJ2-1
V gene: TRBV9
D gene: TRBD2
CDR3 length: 15
CDR3 protein: CASSSRGGSGGSEFF
CDR3 DNA: TGTGCCAGCAGCTCCCGTGGGGGTAGCGGGGGGTCGGAGTTCTTC

clone size: NA
J gene: TRBJ2-5
V gene: TRBV5-4
D gene: NA
CDR3 length: 14
CDR3 protein: CASSLERHQETQYF
CDR3 DNA: TGTGCCAGCAGCTTGGAAAGACACCAAGAGACCCAGTACTTC

clone size: NA
J gene: TRBJ2-3
V gene: TRBV4-2
D gene: TRBD2
CDR3 length: 15
CDR3 protein: CASSQVREGRRYAYF
CDR3 DNA: TGTGCCAGCAGCCAAGTTCGGGAGGGCCGAAGATACGCGTATTTT

clone size: NA
J gene: TRBJ1-2
V gene: TRBV27
D gene: NA
CDR3 length: 13
CDR3 protein: CASSFYEGGGYTF
CDR3 DNA: TGTGCCAGCAGTTTTTATGAGGGGGGCGGCTACACCTTC

clone size: NA
J gene: TRBJ2-5
V gene: TRBV27
D gene: NA
CDR3 length: 17
CDR3 protein: CASSLRVLGQSPETQYF
CDR3 DNA: TGTGCCAGCAGTTTAAGGGTCTTGGGACAATCCCCGGAGACCCAGTACTTC

clone size: NA
J gene: TRBJ1-1
V gene: TRBV7-9
D gene: TRBD1
CDR3 length: 15
CDR3 protein: CASSVWQGANTEAFF
CDR3 DNA: TGTGCCAGCAGTGTTTGGCAGGGGGCTAACACTGAAGCTTTCTTT

clone size: once
J gene: TRBJ1-1
V gene: TRBV20-1
D gene: NA
CDR3 length: 13
CDR3 protein: CSARQDIRTEAFF
CDR3 DNA: TGCAGTGCTAGACAGGACATCCGCACTGAAGCTTTCTTT

clone size: few
J gene: TRBJ1-2
V gene: TRBV20-1
D gene: TRBD1
CDR3 length: 13
CDR3 protein: CSARAPTGSGYTF
CDR3 DNA: TGCAGTGCTAGAGCCCCGACAGGGAGTGGCTACACCTTC

clone size: NA
J gene: TRBJ1-2
V gene: TRBV14
D gene: NA
CDR3 length: 13
CDR3 protein: CASSPGTYYGYTF
CDR3 DNA: TGTGCCAGCAGCCCAGGGACCTACTATGGCTACACCTTC

clone size: few
J gene: TRBJ1-2
V gene: TRBV14
D gene: NA
CDR3 length: 15
CDR3 protein: CASSQAQGFNYGYTF
CDR3 DNA: TGTGCCAGCAGCCAGGCACAGGGATTTAACTATGGCTACACCTTC

clone size: NA
J gene: TRBJ1-2
V gene: TRBV20-1
D gene: NA
CDR3 length: 11
CDR3 protein: CSASPGYGYTF
CDR3 DNA: TGCAGTGCTAGCCCCGGATATGGCTACACCTTC

clone size: NA
J gene: TRBJ2-1
V gene: TRBV12-3/TRBV12-4
D gene: TRBD1
CDR3 length: 16
CDR3 protein: CASSPPGQGGNNEQFF
CDR3 DNA: TGTGCCAGCAGCCCCCCCGGACAGGGGGGGAACAATGAGCAGTTCTTC

clone size: NA
J gene: TRBJ2-1
V gene: TRBV6-2/TRBV6-3
D gene: TRBD2
CDR3 length: 17
CDR3 protein: CASSPGTSGGPYNEQFF
CDR3 DNA: TGTGCCAGCAGCCCCGGGACTAGCGGAGGCCCCTACAATGAGCAGTTCTTC

clone size: few
J gene: TRBJ2-5
V gene: TRBV7-2
D gene: TRBD2
CDR3 length: 16
CDR3 protein: CASSPGRTSWRETQYF
CDR3 DNA: TGTGCCAGCAGCCCCGGCCGGACTAGCTGGCGAGAGACCCAGTACTTC

clone size: few
J gene: TRBJ2-1
V gene: TRBV2
D gene: NA
CDR3 length: 12
CDR3 protein: CASTGPYNEQFF
CDR3 DNA: TGTGCCAGCACCGGGCCTTACAATGAGCAGTTCTTC

clone size: few
J gene: TRBJ2-3
V gene: TRBV27
D gene: TRBD2
CDR3 length: 14
CDR3 protein: CASSLLAGRDTQYF
CDR3 DNA: TGTGCCAGCAGTCTACTAGCGGGAAGAGATACGCAGTATTTT

clone size: few
J gene: TRBJ2-5
V gene: TRBV5-1
D gene: TRBD1
CDR3 length: 15
CDR3 protein: CASSWDRGIFETQYF
CDR3 DNA: TGCGCCAGCAGCTGGGACAGGGGGATATTTGAGACCCAGTACTTC

clone size: NA
J gene: TRBJ1-4
V gene: TRBV20-1
D gene: TRBD1
CDR3 length: 12
CDR3 protein: CSAHAGGEKLFF
CDR3 DNA: TGCAGTGCTCACGCAGGGGGGGAAAAGCTGTTTTTT

clone size: NA
J gene: TRBJ2-7
V gene: TRBV28
D gene: NA
CDR3 length: 15
CDR3 protein: CASSLLVDSSYEQYF
CDR3 DNA: TGTGCCAGCAGTTTATTGGTGGACAGTTCCTACGAGCAGTACTTC

clone size: few
J gene: TRBJ2-7
V gene: TRBV28
D gene: NA
CDR3 length: 12
CDR3 protein: CASGGRSYEQYF
CDR3 DNA: TGTGCCAGCGGGGGTCGGTCCTACGAGCAGTACTTC

clone size: NA
J gene: TRBJ1-6
V gene: TRBV2
D gene: NA
CDR3 length: 15
CDR3 protein: CASSAPGLLGSPLHF
CDR3 DNA: TGTGCCAGCAGTGCCCCAGGGCTGCTGGGGTCACCCCTCCACTTT

clone size: few
J gene: TRBJ2-3
V gene: TRBV5-1
D gene: TRBD2
CDR3 length: 18
CDR3 protein: CASSGGTSGSLRTDTQYF
CDR3 DNA: TGCGCCAGCAGCGGCGGGACTAGCGGGAGTTTGAGAACAGATACGCAGTATTTT

clone size: few
J gene: TRBJ2-1
V gene: TRBV5-1
D gene: NA
CDR3 length: 14
CDR3 protein: CASFVGNSYNEQFF
CDR3 DNA: TGCGCCAGCTTTGTGGGAAACTCCTACAATGAGCAGTTCTTC

clone size: few
J gene: TRBJ2-1
V gene: TRBV7-2
D gene: NA
CDR3 length: 15
CDR3 protein: CASSQAVGGHNEQFF
CDR3 DNA: TGTGCCAGCAGCCAGGCGGTAGGGGGGCACAATGAGCAGTTCTTC

clone size: NA
J gene: TRBJ1-2
V gene: TRBV2
D gene: TRBD1
CDR3 length: 15
CDR3 protein: CASRASPGQGAGYTF
CDR3 DNA: TGTGCCAGCAGAGCCTCTCCGGGACAGGGGGCAGGCTACACCTTC

clone size: few
J gene: TRBJ1-2
V gene: TRBV6-2/TRBV6-3
D gene: NA
CDR3 length: 13
CDR3 protein: CASNRNPQYGYTF
CDR3 DNA: TGTGCCAGCAACCGAAACCCACAGTATGGCTACACCTTC

clone size: few
J gene: TRBJ2-7
V gene: TRBV7-2
D gene: NA
CDR3 length: 15
CDR3 protein: CASSLAGPQTYEQYF
CDR3 DNA: TGTGCCAGCAGCTTAGCGGGGCCACAGACCTACGAGCAGTACTTC

clone size: NA
J gene: TRBJ2-1
V gene: TRBV4-1
D gene: NA
CDR3 length: 16
CDR3 protein: CASSQGRGSSYNEQFF
CDR3 DNA: TGCGCCAGCAGCCAAGGGCGGGGAAGCTCCTACAATGAGCAGTTCTTC

clone size: NA
J gene: TRBJ2-2
V gene: TRBV27
D gene: TRBD2
CDR3 length: 20
CDR3 protein: CASSPRPRLAGGLNTGELFF
CDR3 DNA: TGTGCCAGCAGTCCCCGACCCCGACTAGCGGGAGGTCTTAACACCGGGGAGCTGTTTTTT

clone size: NA
J gene: TRBJ2-1
V gene: TRBV29-1
D gene: NA
CDR3 length: 13
CDR3 protein: CSVEQSPGNEQFF
CDR3 DNA: TGCAGCGTTGAACAGTCTCCCGGCAATGAGCAGTTCTTC

clone size: NA
J gene: TRBJ2-2
V gene: TRBV7-3
D gene: NA
CDR3 length: 16
CDR3 protein: CASSPTGRKNTGELFF
CDR3 DNA: TGTGCCAGCAGCCCTACGGGAAGGAAGAACACCGGGGAGCTGTTTTTT

clone size: few
J gene: TRBJ2-3
V gene: TRBV5-1
D gene: NA
CDR3 length: 15
CDR3 protein: CASSPNAGVTDTQYF
CDR3 DNA: TGCGCCAGCAGCCCGAACGCAGGGGTGACAGATACGCAGTATTTT

clone size: NA
J gene: TRBJ2-3
V gene: TRBV20-1
D gene: NA
CDR3 length: 15
CDR3 protein: CSARDQRAGTDTQYF
CDR3 DNA: TGCAGTGCTAGAGATCAAAGGGCTGGTACAGATACGCAGTATTTT

clone size: NA
J gene: TRBJ2-1
V gene: TRBV6-1
D gene: NA
CDR3 length: 15
CDR3 protein: CASSDAPSSYNEQFF
CDR3 DNA: TGTGCCAGCAGTGATGCTCCGAGCTCCTACAATGAGCAGTTCTTC

clone size: NA
J gene: TRBJ1-6
V gene: TRBV5-1
D gene: TRBD1
CDR3 length: 15
CDR3 protein: CASTEGTGDNSPLHF
CDR3 DNA: TGCGCCAGCACCGAGGGGACAGGGGATAATTCACCCCTCCACTTT

clone size: NA
J gene: TRBJ2-7
V gene: TRBV24-1
D gene: NA
CDR3 length: 14
CDR3 protein: CATSDSRVSYEQYF
CDR3 DNA: TGTGCCACCAGTGATTCCCGAGTCTCCTACGAGCAGTACTTC

clone size: NA
J gene: TRBJ2-7
V gene: TRBV6-5
D gene: TRBD2
CDR3 length: 15
CDR3 protein: CASTGLSGSSYEQYF
CDR3 DNA: TGTGCCAGCACGGGGTTAAGCGGGAGCTCCTACGAGCAGTACTTC

clone size: NA
J gene: TRBJ2-1
V gene: TRBV7-9
D gene: TRBD2
CDR3 length: 18
CDR3 protein: CASSPGTSGSFSYNEQFF
CDR3 DNA: TGTGCCAGCAGCCCCGGGACTAGCGGGAGTTTCTCCTACAATGAGCAGTTCTTC

clone size: NA
J gene: TRBJ2-1
V gene: TRBV4-1
D gene: TRBD2
CDR3 length: 18
CDR3 protein: CASSQVLGGLAGGNEQFF
CDR3 DNA: TGCGCCAGCAGCCAAGTCCTAGGGGGACTAGCGGGAGGCAATGAGCAGTTCTTC

clone size: few
J gene: TRBJ2-3
V gene: TRBV2
D gene: NA
CDR3 length: 14
CDR3 protein: CASSLALSTDTQYF
CDR3 DNA: TGTGCCAGCAGTCTAGCTCTGAGCACAGATACGCAGTATTTT

clone size: NA
J gene: TRBJ2-4
V gene: TRBV29-1
D gene: NA
CDR3 length: 14
CDR3 protein: CSVADSLAKNIQYF
CDR3 DNA: TGCAGCGTTGCAGACTCCCTAGCCAAAAACATTCAGTACTTC

clone size: NA
J gene: TRBJ2-5
V gene: TRBV12-3/TRBV12-4
D gene: TRBD2
CDR3 length: 14
CDR3 protein: CASSLAGTSGGQYF
CDR3 DNA: TGTGCCAGCAGCCTTGCAGGGACTAGCGGAGGGCAGTACTTC

clone size: NA
J gene: TRBJ1-1
V gene: TRBV20-1
D gene: NA
CDR3 length: 12
CDR3 protein: CSANSGGTEAFF
CDR3 DNA: TGCAGTGCCAACAGTGGAGGAACTGAAGCTTTCTTT

clone size: NA
J gene: TRBJ1-2
V gene: TRBV28
D gene: NA
CDR3 length: 12
CDR3 protein: CASSLSWVGTTF
CDR3 DNA: TGTGCCAGCAGTTTAAGTTGGGTCGGGACCACCTTC

clone size: NA
J gene: TRBJ1-2
V gene: TRBV6-6
D gene: NA
CDR3 length: 15
CDR3 protein: CASSYSSSGNYGYTF
CDR3 DNA: TGTGCCAGCAGTTACTCGAGTTCAGGAAACTATGGCTACACCTTC

clone size: few
J gene: TRBJ2-7
V gene: TRBV29-1
D gene: TRBD1
CDR3 length: 13
CDR3 protein: CSVDEGQGHEQYF
CDR3 DNA: TGCAGCGTGGACGAGGGACAGGGTCACGAGCAGTACTTC

clone size: NA
J gene: TRBJ1-2
V gene: TRBV7-2
D gene: TRBD1
CDR3 length: 15
CDR3 protein: CASSHLGQGLYGYTF
CDR3 DNA: TGTGCCAGCAGCCACCTGGGACAGGGTCTCTATGGCTACACCTTC

clone size: NA
J gene: TRBJ2-1
V gene: TRBV11-2
D gene: TRBD1
CDR3 length: 15
CDR3 protein: CASSLTGTGSNEQFF
CDR3 DNA: TGTGCCAGCAGCTTGACCGGGACAGGGAGCAATGAGCAGTTCTTC

clone size: NA
J gene: TRBJ1-6
V gene: TRBV13
D gene: NA
CDR3 length: 16
CDR3 protein: CASSLRGGLYNSPLHF
CDR3 DNA: TGTGCCAGCAGCTTAAGGGGGGGTTTGTATAATTCACCCCTCCACTTT

clone size: NA
J gene: TRBJ2-7
V gene: TRBV25-1
D gene: NA
CDR3 length: 15
CDR3 protein: CASPPRSASSYEQYF
CDR3 DNA: TGTGCCAGCCCTCCCCGGTCTGCCTCCTCCTACGAGCAGTACTTC